This TCR beta chain derives from a study of CD8 T cells in Susac syndrome. The V and J ends lost 2 bases and 1 base respectively, with 14 bases between them. Per germline, CDR1 LGHDT and CDR2 YNNKEL (reference sequence). The CDR3 is made up of 16 amino acids. An input of 0.5 to 1 ug of RNA was subjected to reverse transcription using random hexamers. The method of amplification for TCR beta CDR3 was immunoSEQ multiplex PCR, covering 54 Vbeta and 13 Jbeta. One entry per CDR3 protein, called by TCRdb with MiXCR from the immunoSEQ multiplex PCR reads. The repertoire holds more than 95,000 distinct CDR3 sequences, with more than 85% as singletons. The T cells that were sequenced for TCR beta were CD8+ and CD4+ cells from blood. Relapsing-remitting disease, either stable or active, was present in the multiple sclerosis controls, who were treatment-naive patients. While CD8+ and CD4+ T cells were isolated negatively, TEMRA cells were enriched by FACS.

This sequence was found in a human donor with multiple sclerosis. The specimen was CD4+ T cells from PBMCs. This chain connects TRBV3-1 to TRBJ1-1, with a weak D call TRBD1 (6 bases). CDR3 in DNA: TGTGCCAGCAGCCAAAGGGGTAGACAGGCGAACACTGAAGCTTTCTTT. Translation gives CASSQRGRQANTEAFF.